These 16 T cell receptor beta chains were all obtained from the same sample, sequenced in a study of OX40 agonist ivuxolimab in advanced cancers. The assay was immunoSEQ multiplex PCR, and TCRdb's table has in-frame clones only and misses some. This table holds about 73,000 clones, around 80% found once. Specimen: CD4+ or CD8+ T cells sorted from blood, collected in a trial of the OX40 agonist ivuxolimab. The receptors derive from an adult with an advanced solid tumor such as melanoma, head and neck, liver or kidney cancer.

This chain joins TRBV6-1 and TRBJ2-1; tentatively, D is TRBD1 (6 bases). Trimming left V 10 bases short and J 0 bases short, with 13 bases between. The CDR3 has 14 amino acids. The germline V gene encodes CDR1 MNHNS and CDR2 SASEGT. Here the CDR3 DNA reads TGTGCCACCCAGGGGTACAGCTCCTACAATGAGCAGTTCTTC. Amino acid sequence: CATQGYSSYNEQFF.

The table lists this clone with a count of one. The chain uses TRBV13 and TRBJ1-2; D is perhaps TRBD1 (6 bases). The germline CDR1 and CDR2 sequences are PRHDT and FYEKMQ (reference sequence). Trimming cost V 5 bases and J 0 bases, with 19 bases left between them. The length of the CDR3 is 17 residues. The CDR3, as DNA: TGTGCCAGCAGCCCCCTCCCCAGGACAGCGACTAACTATGGCTACACCTTC. Its protein is CASSPLPRTATNYGYTF.

The V gene is TRBV5-6, the J gene TRBJ2-1; D call uncertain. There are 11 residues in the CDR3. Trimming cost V 0 bases and J 9 bases, with 4 bases left between them. CDR1 and CDR2 from the germline V gene are SGHDT and YYEEEE. The CDR3, as DNA: TGTGCCAGCAGCTTGGGTAGTGAGCAGTTCTTC. Translating it yields CASSLGSEQFF.

The V gene is TRBV30, the J gene TRBJ1-5; 8 bases agree with TRBD1. Germline loops: CDR1 GTSNPN, CDR2 SVGIG (reference sequence). The CDR3 has 17 residues. V trimming: 4 bases; J trimming: 0 bases; junction bases outside the gene matches: 11. DNA for the CDR3: TGTGCCTGGAACCAGGGGGCCAACCCGTATAGCAATCAGCCCCAGCATTTT. As protein: CAWNQGANPYSNQPQHF.

Note on this clone: Compared with germline, one end of the junction differs, possibly owing to a read error. J is TRBJ1-1 and V is TRBV6-4; no firm D call. The germline CDR1 and CDR2 sequences are MRHNA and SNTAGT. The CDR3 is made up of 14 amino acids. CDR3 region: CANSDSSLGSGAFF. CDR3 DNA: TGTGCCAACAGTGACTCGAGTCTCGGCTCTGGAGCCTTCTTT.

CDR3 sequence: CAGQTSGNTGELFF. CDR3 coding DNA: TGTGCCGGACAGACTAGCGGGAACACCGGGGAGCTGTTTTTT. The chain recombines TRBV11-3 with TRBJ2-2; 9 bases match TRBD2. The V segment lost 11 bases and the J segment 1 base; nucleotides outside the gene matches: 5. The germline V gene has CDR1 SGHNT and CDR2 YENEEA. This CDR3 has 14 residues.

The genes are TRBV28 and TRBJ1-5; a possible D gene is TRBD1 (6 bases). Germline V CDR1 and CDR2: MDHEN, SYDVKM. The CDR3 has 15 amino acids. Trimming pared 6 bases from V and 0 bases from J, leaving 12 bases between. For the CDR3, the DNA is TGTGCCAGCAGACAAGGGGGATTTAGCAATCAGCCCCAGCATTTT. Protein sequence: CASRQGGFSNQPQHF.

The chain uses TRBV7-9 and TRBJ2-3; 8 bases map to TRBD1. The CDR3 is 18 amino acids. The J segment lost 10 bases and the V segment lost 4 bases, leaving 22 bases of the junction unmatched. Germline V gives CDR1 SEHNR, CDR2 FQNEAQ (reference sequence). In DNA form, the CDR3 reads TGTGCCAGCAGCTCAGGGGCCGGACAGGGAAAGTTTCTTCGGCCGCAGTATTTT. Amino acid sequence: CASSSGAGQGKFLRPQYF.

The J gene is TRBJ2-2, the V gene TRBV5-4; 11 bases line up with TRBD1. V shed 4 bases, J shed 10 bases, and the junction held 6 bases outside the gene matches. The CDR3 has 14 residues. CDR1 and CDR2 from the germline V gene are SGHNT and YYREEE (reference sequence). The DNA for the CDR3 is TGTGCCAGCAGCCTTAGGACAGGGGGCTTGGAGCTGTTTTTT. Translated: CASSLRTGGLELFF. The variable domain in full, completed from reference TRBV5-4 and TRBJ2-2, reads ETGVTQSPTHLIKTRGQQVTLRCSSQSGHNTVSWYQQALGQGPQFIFQYYREEENGRGNFPPRFSGLQFPNYSSELNVNALELDDSALYLCASSLRTGGLELFFGEGSRLTVL.

As regards this clone: This sample also contains other DNA sequences that code for the same CDR3. This rearrangement joins TRBV29-1 to TRBJ1-2; D is uncertain. There are 13 residues in the CDR3. Trimming pared 0 bases from V and 4 bases from J, leaving 9 bases between. Germline V gives CDR1 SQVTM, CDR2 ANQGSEA. CDR3 loop: CSVEDRGGYGYTF. Here the CDR3 DNA reads TGCAGCGTTGAAGATCGGGGTGGCTATGGCTACACCTTC.

The gene calls are TRBV5-1 and TRBJ2-7; unclear D gene. Germline-derived CDR1 and CDR2 are SGHRS and YFSETQ. The CDR3 runs to 11 residues. V was shortened by 2 bases and J by 4 bases, with 4 bases between the two germline ends. CDR3 amino acids: CASSFQYEQYF. DNA of the CDR3: TGCGCCAGCAGCTTCCAATACGAGCAGTACTTC. Full variable domain (outside the CDR3, taken from reference TRBV5-1 and TRBJ2-7): KAGVTQTPRYLIKTRGQQVTLSCSPISGHRSVSWYQQTPGQGLQFLFEYFSETQRNKGNFPGRFSGRQFSNSRSEMNVSTLELGDSALYLCASSFQYEQYFGPGTRLTVT.

As DNA, the CDR3 is TGTGCCAGCAGCTTAGCCAGGGGCCTTTTTCCGGAGAATGAAAAACTGTTTTTT. This translates into CASSLARGLFPENEKLFF. The chain couples TRBV11-3 to TRBJ1-4; D perhaps matches TRBD1 (6 bases). V lost 1 base, J lost 5 bases, and 20 bases lay in between. The CDR3 consists of 18 residues. Germline V CDR1 and CDR2: SGHNT, YENEEA.

The genes are TRBV30 and TRBJ2-7; D call uncertain. CDR1 and CDR2 (germline): GTSNPN, SVGIG (reference sequence). V was clipped by 5 bases and J by 0 bases, with 14 bases between them. This CDR3 has 14 amino acids. The CDR3, as DNA: TGTGCCTGGGTAGGGCAAACCGCCTCCTACGAGCAGTACTTC. This translates into CAWVGQTASYEQYF.

The chain recombines TRBV10-3 with TRBJ2-1, with unresolved D. The CDR3 runs to 15 residues. V dropped 8 bases and J dropped 1 base, with 15 bases sitting between them. Germline CDR1 reads ENHRY; CDR2 reads SYGVKD. The CDR3 DNA follows: TGTGCCATCGGAAGTGGGGTTACATCCTACAATGAGCAGTTCTTC. Protein: CAIGSGVTSYNEQFF.

Remarks on this clone: One junction end disagrees with the germline gene, perhaps due to a read error. The gene calls are TRBV5-1 and TRBJ2-5; D not resolved. From germline, CDR1 is SGHRS and CDR2 YFSETQ. This CDR3 contains 14 residues. CDR3 loop: CASSLDGRQGTQYF. CDR3 coding DNA: TGCGCCAGCAGCTTGGATGGACGTCAAGGGACCCAGTACTTC.

The rearrangement uses TRBV11-2 and TRBJ2-3; TRBD1 aligns across 7 bases. Per the germline V gene, CDR1 is SGHAT and CDR2 is FQNNGV. V lost 5 bases to trimming and J lost 5 bases; unmatched junction nucleotides: 10. This CDR3 region has 15 residues. DNA of the CDR3: TGTGCCAGCAGCCACCAACAGGGGTCAGGAGATACGCAGTATTTT. Translation: CASSHQQGSGDTQYF.